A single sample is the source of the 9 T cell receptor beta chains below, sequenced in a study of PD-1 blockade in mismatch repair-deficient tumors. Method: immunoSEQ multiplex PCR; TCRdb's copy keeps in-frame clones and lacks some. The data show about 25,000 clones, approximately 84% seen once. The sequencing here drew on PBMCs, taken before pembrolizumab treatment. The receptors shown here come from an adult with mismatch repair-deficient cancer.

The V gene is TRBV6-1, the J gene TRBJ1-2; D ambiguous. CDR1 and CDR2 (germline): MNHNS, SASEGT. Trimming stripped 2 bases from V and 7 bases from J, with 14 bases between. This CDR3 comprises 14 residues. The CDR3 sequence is CASSEQGVPSGYTF. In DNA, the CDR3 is TGTGCCAGCAGTGAACAAGGTGTTCCTAGTGGCTACACCTTC.

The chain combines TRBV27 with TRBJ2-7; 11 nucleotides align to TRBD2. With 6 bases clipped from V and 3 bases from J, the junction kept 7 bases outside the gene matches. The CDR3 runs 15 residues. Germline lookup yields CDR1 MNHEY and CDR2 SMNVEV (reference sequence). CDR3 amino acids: CASSHKTSGIYEQYF. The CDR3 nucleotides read TGTGCCAGCAGCCACAAGACTAGCGGGATCTACGAGCAGTACTTC.

CDR3 nucleotide sequence: TGTGCCAGCACCCCACCCCGGACTAGCGTGAGGAATGAGCAGTTCTTC. It specifies CASTPPRTSVRNEQFF. The V gene is TRBV14, the J gene TRBJ2-1, with 9 bases lining up with TRBD2. The ends lost 7 bases at V and 7 bases at J; junction bases unmatched: 14. Germline CDR1 reads SGHDN; CDR2 reads FVKESK. The CDR3 consists of 16 residues.

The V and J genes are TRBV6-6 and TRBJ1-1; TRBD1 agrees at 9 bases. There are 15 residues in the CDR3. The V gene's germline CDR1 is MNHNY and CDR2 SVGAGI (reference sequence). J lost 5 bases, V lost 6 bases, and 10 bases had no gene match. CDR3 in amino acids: CASSSPDRGGTEAFF. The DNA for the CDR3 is TGTGCCAGCAGCTCCCCGGACAGGGGAGGTACTGAAGCTTTCTTT.

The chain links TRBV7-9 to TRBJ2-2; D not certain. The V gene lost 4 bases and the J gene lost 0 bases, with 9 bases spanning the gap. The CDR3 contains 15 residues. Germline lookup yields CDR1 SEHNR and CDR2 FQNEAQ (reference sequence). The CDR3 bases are TGTGCCAGCAGCTATACTATCGCGAACACCGGGGAGCTGTTTTTT. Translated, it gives CASSYTIANTGELFF.

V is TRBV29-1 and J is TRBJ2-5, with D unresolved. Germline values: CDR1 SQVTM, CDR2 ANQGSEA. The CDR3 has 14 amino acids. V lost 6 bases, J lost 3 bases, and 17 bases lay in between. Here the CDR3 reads CSVLHPNYEETQYF. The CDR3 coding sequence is TGCAGCGTGTTGCACCCTAACTACGAAGAGACCCAGTACTTC.

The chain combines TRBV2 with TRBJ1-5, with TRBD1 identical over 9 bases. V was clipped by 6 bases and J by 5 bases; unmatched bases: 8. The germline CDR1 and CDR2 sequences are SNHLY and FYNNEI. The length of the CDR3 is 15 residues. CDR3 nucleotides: TGTGCCAGCAGCCCTCCGGGGACAGGGTATCAGCCCCAGCATTTT. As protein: CASSPPGTGYQPQHF.

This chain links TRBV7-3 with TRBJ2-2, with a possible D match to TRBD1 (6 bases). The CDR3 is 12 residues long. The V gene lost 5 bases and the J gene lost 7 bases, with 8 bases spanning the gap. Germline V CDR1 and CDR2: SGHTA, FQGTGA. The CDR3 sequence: CASSRRGGELFF. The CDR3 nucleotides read TGTGCCAGCAGCCGCAGGGGCGGGGAGCTGTTTTTT.

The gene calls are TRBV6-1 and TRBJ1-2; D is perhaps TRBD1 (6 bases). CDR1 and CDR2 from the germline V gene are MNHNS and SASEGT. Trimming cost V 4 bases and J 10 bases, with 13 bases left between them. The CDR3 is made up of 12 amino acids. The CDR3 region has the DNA TGTGCCAGCAGTGTCCAAAGACAGGTCTACACCTTC. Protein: CASSVQRQVYTF.